This TCR beta chain was sequenced for a study of T cell repertoires in cytomegalovirus infection. General study findings and limits: Cumulative public TCR beta family frequency identified CMV carriers with the relevant HLA.

In TCRdb, the reads were re-called with MiXCR into one record per CDR3 protein. Of more than 150,000 distinct CDR3 sequences listed, roughly a fifth are singletons. CDR3 length: 12 amino acids. CDR1 SQVTM and CDR2 ANQGSEA come from the germline V gene. J gave up 4 bases and V 8 bases, and 7 bases lay outside the gene matches. This clonotype was detected only a few times. Its matching antigen is unknown. The TCR originated in a human donor in good health (CMV status not recorded). Some clones in this sample may be carry-over from other donors' samples. The material sequenced was PBMCs. This sequence joins TRBV29-1 and TRBJ2-7; 8 positions agree with TRBD1. Here the CDR3 reads CSCSDRDYEQYF. In nucleotides, the CDR3 is TGCAGCTGCTCGGACAGGGATTACGAGCAGTACTTC.